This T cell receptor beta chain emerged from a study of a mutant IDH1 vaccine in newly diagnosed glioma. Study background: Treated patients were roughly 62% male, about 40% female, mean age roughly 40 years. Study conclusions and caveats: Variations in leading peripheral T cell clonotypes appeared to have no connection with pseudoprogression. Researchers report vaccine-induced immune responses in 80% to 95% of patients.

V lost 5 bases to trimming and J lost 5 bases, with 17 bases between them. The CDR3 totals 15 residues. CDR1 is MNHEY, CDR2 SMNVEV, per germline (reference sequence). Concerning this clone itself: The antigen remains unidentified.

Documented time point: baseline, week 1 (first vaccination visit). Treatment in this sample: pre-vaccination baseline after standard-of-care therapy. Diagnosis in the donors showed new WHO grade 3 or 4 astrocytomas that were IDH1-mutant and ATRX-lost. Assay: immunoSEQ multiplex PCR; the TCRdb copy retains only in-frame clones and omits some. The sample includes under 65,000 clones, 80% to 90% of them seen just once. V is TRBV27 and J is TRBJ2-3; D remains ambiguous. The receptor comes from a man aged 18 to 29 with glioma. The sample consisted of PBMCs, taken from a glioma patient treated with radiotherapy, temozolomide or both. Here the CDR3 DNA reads TGTGCCAGCAGTCAACCAGGACGGCACGGAGATACGCAGTATTTT. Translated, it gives CASSQPGRHGDTQYF.